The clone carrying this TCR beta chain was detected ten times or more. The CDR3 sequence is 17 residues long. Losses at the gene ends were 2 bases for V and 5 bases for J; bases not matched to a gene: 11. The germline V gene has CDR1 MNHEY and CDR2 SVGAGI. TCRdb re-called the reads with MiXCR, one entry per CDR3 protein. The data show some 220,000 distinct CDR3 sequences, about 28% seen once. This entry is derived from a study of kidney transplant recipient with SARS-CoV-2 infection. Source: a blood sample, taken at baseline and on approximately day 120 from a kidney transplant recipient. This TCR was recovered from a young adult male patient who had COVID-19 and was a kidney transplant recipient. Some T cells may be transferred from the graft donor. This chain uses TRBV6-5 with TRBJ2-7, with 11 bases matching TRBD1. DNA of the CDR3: TGTGCCAGCAGTTACGCACCCTGGACAGGGGGCAAGAACGAGCAGTACTTC. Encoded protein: CASSYAPWTGGKNEQYF.